Below, one TCR beta chain is given with its context. The sample comes from a study of patients and donors after allogeneic stem cell transplantation. TCRdb independently ran MiXCR on the RT-PCR reads; one entry per CDR3 protein. The repertoire holds 80,000 to 90,000 distinct CDR3 sequences, with about 44% as singletons. The V gene's germline CDR1 is SEHNR and CDR2 FQNEAQ (reference sequence). Trimming cost V 6 bases and J 9 bases, with 18 bases left between them. The CDR3 extends over 14 amino acids. The TCR was taken from a human donor who was either an allogeneic HSCT recipient or a stem cell or donor lymphocyte infusion donor (not recorded which). It is not recorded whose cells these are; they may come from a transplant donor. Sequenced input: blood, either unsorted or a sorted T cell fraction (not recorded which). The V call is TRBV7-9, the J call TRBJ1-5; D gene unclear. The CDR3 loop reads CASSGPGNTRPQHF. The DNA of the CDR3 is TGTGCCAGCAGTGGCCCAGGCAACACGCGGCCCCAGCATTTT.